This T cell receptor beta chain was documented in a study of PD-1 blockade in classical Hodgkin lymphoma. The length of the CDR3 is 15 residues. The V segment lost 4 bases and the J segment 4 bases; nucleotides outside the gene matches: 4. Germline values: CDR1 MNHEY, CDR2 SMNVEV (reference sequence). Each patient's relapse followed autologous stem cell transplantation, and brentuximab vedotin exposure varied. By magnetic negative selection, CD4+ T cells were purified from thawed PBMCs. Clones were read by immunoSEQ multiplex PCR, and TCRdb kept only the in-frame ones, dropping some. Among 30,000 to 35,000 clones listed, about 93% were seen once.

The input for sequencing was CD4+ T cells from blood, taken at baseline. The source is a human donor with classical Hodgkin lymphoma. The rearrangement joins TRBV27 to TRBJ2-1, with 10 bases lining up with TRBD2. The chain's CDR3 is CASSSSGRAYNEQFF. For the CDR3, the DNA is TGTGCCAGCAGTTCGAGCGGGAGGGCGTACAATGAGCAGTTCTTC.